These 23 T cell receptor beta chains were all obtained from the same sample, sequenced in a study of shared clonotypes between healthy human individuals. Data came from immunoSEQ multiplex PCR; TCRdb stores just in-frame clones and leaves some out. The table shows about 2.4 million clones, with roughly 93% occurring only once. Sequences were obtained from naive CD4+ T cells from PBMCs. Subset meaning: CD45RA+ positively selected. The receptors were sampled from a man aged 18 to 30 in good health. Some clones in this sample may be carry-over from other donors' samples.

In this sample, this clone turned up once. V and J are TRBV4-1 and TRBJ2-1; 11 bases fit TRBD2. After removal of 3 bases from V and 3 bases from J, the junction contained 4 bases not matched to a gene. The CDR3 extends over 16 amino acids. The germline CDR1 and CDR2 sequences are MGHRA and YSYEKL. CDR3 in DNA: TGCGCCAGCAGCCAGAAGACTAGCGGGAACTACAATGAGCAGTTCTTC. Translation gives CASSQKTSGNYNEQFF.

This clone has only one observation. The chain carries TRBV19 and TRBJ2-5; 8 nucleotides agree with TRBD1. The length of the CDR3 is 16 residues. The germline V gene has CDR1 LNHDA and CDR2 SQIVND (reference sequence). J gave up 1 base and V 4 bases, and 8 bases lay outside the gene matches. CDR3 sequence: CASSTGQGRPQETQYF. The CDR3 DNA reads TGTGCCAGTAGTACAGGACAGGGAAGACCCCAAGAGACCCAGTACTTC.

For this clone: The junction departs from germline at one end; a sequencing error may be responsible. The chain carries TRBV27 and TRBJ2-7; the D gene is possibly TRBD1 (6 bases). The CDR3 consists of 14 residues. Germline V CDR1 and CDR2: MNHEY, SMNVEV (reference sequence). The CDR3 sequence: CASSLTGWGRGLDF. The CDR3 nucleotides are TGTGCCAGCAGTTTAACCGGGTGGGGGCGCGGTTTAGATTTC.

This chain uses TRBV4-1 with TRBJ2-4, with TRBD2 matching over 7 bases. The CDR3 extends over 16 amino acids. V lost 6 bases and J lost 8; bases outside the gene matches: 16. Germline assignment: CDR1 MGHRA and CDR2 YSYEKL. This chain's CDR3 is CASRQLGAGGRDIQYF. In DNA, the CDR3 is TGCGCCAGCAGACAACTCGGGGCGGGCGGGAGAGACATTCAGTACTTC.

The chain joins TRBV29-1 to TRBJ1-1; D uncertain. The CDR3 extends over 13 amino acids. V lost 3 bases, J lost 0 bases, and 8 bases lay in between. Germline CDR1 SQVTM, CDR2 ANQGSEA. The CDR3 reads CSVDRSMNTEAFF. In DNA form, the CDR3 reads TGCAGCGTTGATCGCAGCATGAACACTGAAGCTTTCTTT. Complete variable domain (other parts from reference TRBV29-1 and TRBJ1-1): SAVISQKPSRDICQRGTSLTIQCQVDSQVTMMFWYRQQPGQSLTLIATANQGSEATYESGFVIDKFPISRPNLTFSTLTVSNMSPEDSSIYLCSVDRSMNTEAFFGQGTRLTVV.

This chain connects TRBV5-1 to TRBJ2-2; the D gene is possibly TRBD2 (6 bases). The germline V gene encodes CDR1 SGHRS and CDR2 YFSETQ. Between the trimmed V and J ends, which lost 4 bases and 7 bases, there was a span of 8 bases. CDR3 length: 12 residues. This CDR3 is CASSRELGELFF. CDR3 DNA: TGCGCCAGCAGCCGGGAGCTCGGGGAGCTGTTTTTT.

The genes are TRBV28 and TRBJ2-7; D not certain. V was shortened by 4 bases and J by 5 bases, with 12 bases between the two germline ends. This CDR3 is 13 amino acids long. Germline V gives CDR1 MDHEN, CDR2 SYDVKM. CDR3 amino acids: CASSSPRTNEQYF. The CDR3 bases are TGTGCCAGCAGTTCACCTCGGACCAACGAGCAGTACTTC.

This clone was found many times. Other DNA variants within this sample encode the same CDR3. The chain uses TRBV10-1 and TRBJ2-7, with D perhaps matching TRBD1 (5 bases). The CDR3 is made up of 13 amino acids. Looked up from germline, CDR1 is WNHNN and CDR2 is SYGVQD (reference sequence). V lost 3 bases to trimming and J lost 2 bases, with 8 bases between them. The CDR3 spells CASSESGPYEQYF. The CDR3 DNA reads as TGCGCCAGCAGTGAATCAGGGCCCTACGAGCAGTACTTC.

This sequence joins TRBV7-6 and TRBJ1-4, with a tentative D call TRBD1 (5 bases). The germline V gene encodes CDR1 SGHVS and CDR2 FNYEAQ. Deletions cut 1 base from V and 3 bases from J, with 12 bases between. The CDR3 length is 16 residues. The CDR3 spells CASSLGSGTANEKLFF. CDR3 nucleotide sequence: TGTGCCAGCAGCTTAGGGTCCGGGACCGCTAATGAAAAACTGTTTTTT.

The chain joins TRBV6-5 to TRBJ2-1; D possibly corresponds to TRBD1 (6 bases). Trimming cost V 2 bases and J 13 bases, with 12 bases left between them. CDR3 size: 12 residues. Germline V gene sequence: CDR1 MNHEY, CDR2 SVGAGI. CDR3 coding DNA: TGTGCCAGCAGTTACGGCGTGGGGGCACAGTTCTTC. This sequence encodes CASSYGVGAQFF.

Comments on this clone: Additional DNA sequences in this sample encode the identical CDR3. The rearrangement uses TRBV5-1 and TRBJ2-1; D perhaps matches TRBD2 (5 bases). Looked up from germline, CDR1 is SGHRS and CDR2 is YFSETQ. V was pared by 6 bases and J by 0 bases, with 10 bases between. The CDR3 is 14 amino acids. The chain's CDR3 is CASTPGSSYNEQFF. DNA of the CDR3: TGCGCCAGCACGCCGGGGAGCTCCTACAATGAGCAGTTCTTC.

The CDR3 protein is CASSQVSGTDTQYF. In DNA, the CDR3 is TGCGCCAGCAGCCAAGTATCAGGCACAGATACGCAGTATTTT. The V gene is TRBV4-1, the J gene TRBJ2-3; D is ambiguous. The V gene lost 1 base and the J gene lost 1 base, with 6 bases spanning the gap. The CDR3 totals 14 residues. Looked up from germline, CDR1 is MGHRA and CDR2 is YSYEKL.

This chain links TRBV14 with TRBJ2-7, with TRBD1 matching over 11 bases. V lost 3 bases to trimming and J lost 2 bases; unmatched junction nucleotides: 9. This CDR3 contains 17 residues. Looked up from germline, CDR1 is SGHDN and CDR2 is FVKESK. The CDR3 nucleotides read TGTGCCAGCAGCCAGGGGGCGAGGGGACAGGGGGCCTACGAGCAGTACTTC. Translating gives CASSQGARGQGAYEQYF.

The chain uses TRBV25-1 and TRBJ1-1; D is unclear. The V end was cut by 3 bases, the J end by 4 bases, with 12 bases between. This CDR3 has 14 amino acids. CDR1 and CDR2 (germline): MGHDK, SYGVNS. The CDR3 here is CASSDRFLGTEAFF. CDR3 coding DNA: TGTGCCAGCAGTGACAGGTTTCTGGGCACTGAAGCTTTCTTT.

V gene TRBV28 combines with J gene TRBJ2-7, with TRBD1 identical over 9 bases. This CDR3 spans 16 amino acids. Per the germline V gene, CDR1 is MDHEN and CDR2 is SYDVKM. V gave up 6 bases and J gave up 6 bases; unmatched junction bases: 15. CDR3 in DNA: TGTGCCAGCAGACCATCACCGGGACAGGGTTTTTTCGAGCAGTACTTC. This sequence encodes CASRPSPGQGFFEQYF.

The chain couples TRBV4-2 to TRBJ2-1; tentative D call: TRBD2 (6 bases). Trimming took 4 bases from V and 9 from J, leaving 19 bases between them. The V gene's germline CDR1 is LGHNA and CDR2 YNFKEQ. This CDR3 is built from 15 residues. This chain's CDR3 is CASSLSAVEGSEQFF. For the CDR3, the DNA is TGTGCCAGCAGCCTTTCGGCAGTGGAGGGGAGTGAGCAGTTCTTC.

V usage is TRBV5-4 and J usage is TRBJ2-7, with TRBD2 matching over 9 bases. After removal of 4 bases from V and 7 bases from J, the junction contained 15 bases not matched to a gene. Germline assignment: CDR1 SGHNT and CDR2 YYREEE (reference sequence). The CDR3 is 16 residues long. For the CDR3, the DNA is TGTGCCAGCAGCAACGAGGCTAGCGGGAACGTACGGGAGCAGTACTTC. Translated: CASSNEASGNVREQYF. Using reference TRBV5-4 and TRBJ2-7 for the parts outside the CDR3, the full variable domain is ETGVTQSPTHLIKTRGQQVTLRCSSQSGHNTVSWYQQALGQGPQFIFQYYREEENGRGNFPPRFSGLQFPNYSSELNVNALELDDSALYLCASSNEASGNVREQYFGPGTRLTVT.

This sequence joins TRBV28 and TRBJ2-7, with TRBD2 matching 7 bases. The germline CDR1 and CDR2 sequences are MDHEN and SYDVKM. The junction had 11 bases not matched to a gene; V was cut back by 6 bases and J by 3 bases. The CDR3 has 15 amino acids. CDR3 nucleotides: TGTGCCAGCAGGACTGGTGGGACTACTCACTACGAGCAGTACTTC. Its translation: CASRTGGTTHYEQYF. The variable domain in full, completed from reference TRBV28 and TRBJ2-7, reads DVKVTQSSRYLVKRTGEKVFLECVQDMDHENMFWYRQDPGLGLRLIYFSYDVKMKEKGDIPEGYSVSREKKERFSLILESASTNQTSMYLCASRTGGTTHYEQYFGPGTRLTVT.

The chain carries TRBV18 and TRBJ2-3; D is possibly TRBD1 (5 bases). Germline CDR1 reads KGHSH; CDR2 reads LQKENI. The V gene lost 4 bases and the J gene lost 2 bases, with 13 bases spanning the gap. The CDR3 extends over 15 amino acids. CDR3 sequence reads: CASSRQGIPTDTQYF. CDR3 coding DNA: TGTGCCAGCTCACGGCAGGGTATACCCACAGATACGCAGTATTTT.

This chain links TRBV7-2 with TRBJ1-2; no clear D. With 5 bases removed from V and 7 bases from J, the gap between germline ends came to 11 bases. The CDR3 has 12 amino acids. Germline lookup yields CDR1 SGHTA and CDR2 FQGNSA. CDR3 amino acids: CASSVQSSGYTF. The DNA of the CDR3 is TGTGCCAGCAGCGTTCAGTCTAGTGGCTACACCTTC.

The chain uses TRBV9 and TRBJ2-4, with 7 bases that match TRBD1. Looked up from germline, CDR1 is SGDLS and CDR2 is YYNGEE. The CDR3 extends over 15 amino acids. The ends lost 4 bases at V and 2 bases at J; junction bases unmatched: 6. CDR3 sequence (DNA): TGTGCCAGCAGCCCACGACAGGGAACCAAAAACATTCAGTACTTC. It yields the protein CASSPRQGTKNIQYF.

The chain is built from TRBV5-8 and TRBJ2-2; 8 positions match TRBD1. The junction had 16 bases not matched to a gene; V was cut back by 3 bases and J by 9 bases. Germline lookup yields CDR1 SGHTS and CDR2 YDEGEE. The CDR3 is 17 amino acids. Here the CDR3 reads CASSSKSGQGKSRELFF. Written as DNA, the CDR3 is TGTGCCAGCAGCTCTAAATCCGGACAGGGTAAGAGTAGGGAGCTGTTTTTT.

This clone has ten or more counts. The chain joins TRBV23-1 to TRBJ2-5; D is unresolved. TRBV23-1 is an open reading frame whose function is uncertain. This CDR3 is 18 amino acids long. The V gene lost 4 bases and the J gene lost 2 bases, with 23 bases spanning the gap. The CDR3 is CASSLSQSPGHPQETQYF. Written as DNA, the CDR3 is TGCGCCAGCAGTCTCTCCCAGAGTCCGGGCCACCCACAAGAGACCCAGTACTTC.